The TCR beta chain described here comes from a study of blood T cell repertoires in COVID-19. Background on the study: Collection of acute and convalescent COVID-19 samples took place in the United States, Italy and Spain. In each case, the material was cDNA or gDNA derived from T cells, B-cell-depleted T cells, or PBMCs.

Source study methods: Amplifying reference gene primers gave estimates of nucleated cell counts. Profiling relied on immunoSEQ multiplex PCR, and the TCRdb table lists in-frame clones only, not all of them. That table gives V, J and clone size, and the DNA gave D and trimming. The sample has about 73,000 clones; approximately 80% are singletons. The CDR3 covers 15 residues. V lost 1 base and J lost 9, with 16 bases in between. CDR1 LGHNT and CDR2 FRNRAP come from the germline V gene. The sequenced sample consisted of peripheral blood. V and J are TRBV12-5 and TRBJ2-4, with a tentative D call TRBD2 (5 bases). This TCR came from an elderly man with active or convalescent COVID-19. The CDR3 region has the DNA TGTGCTAGTGGTTTGGCAGTAGGACTTAGGAGCATTCAGTACTTC. Its protein is CASGLAVGLRSIQYF.